The entry below gives a single T cell receptor (beta chain) sequence along with its context. Its cognate antigen is unknown. This sample is part of a study of post-analysis software for immune sequencing data. Study-wide background: Relapsing-remitting, secondary progressive and progressive-relapsing courses of multiple sclerosis were included.

Study-level points and caveats: Comparison with controls showed significantly lower normalized Chao1 diversity in multiple sclerosis patients. Batch-matched samples strongly co-clustered by F measure.

Unique molecular identifiers featured in each of the TCR beta cDNA libraries. The authors obtained 500,000 or so cDNA molecules from roughly 1 to 10 million T cells. TCRdb recomputed calls from the PCR reads with MiXCR, one row per CDR3 protein. This repertoire shows over 700,000 distinct CDR3 sequences, 25% to 30% found once; its top ten account for around 0.6%. Sequencing used blood. The TCR sequence derives from a girl aged 5-17 years with multiple sclerosis.

The CDR3 sequence is CASSQVGQGDYGYTF. CDR3 bases: TGCGCCAGCAGCCAAGTAGGGCAGGGGGACTATGGCTACACCTTC. This sequence joins TRBV4-1 and TRBJ1-2; 7 bases map to TRBD1. Per the germline V gene, CDR1 is MGHRA and CDR2 is YSYEKL. The CDR3 is 15 residues long. V shed 1 base and J 3 bases; nucleotides not matched to a gene: 5.